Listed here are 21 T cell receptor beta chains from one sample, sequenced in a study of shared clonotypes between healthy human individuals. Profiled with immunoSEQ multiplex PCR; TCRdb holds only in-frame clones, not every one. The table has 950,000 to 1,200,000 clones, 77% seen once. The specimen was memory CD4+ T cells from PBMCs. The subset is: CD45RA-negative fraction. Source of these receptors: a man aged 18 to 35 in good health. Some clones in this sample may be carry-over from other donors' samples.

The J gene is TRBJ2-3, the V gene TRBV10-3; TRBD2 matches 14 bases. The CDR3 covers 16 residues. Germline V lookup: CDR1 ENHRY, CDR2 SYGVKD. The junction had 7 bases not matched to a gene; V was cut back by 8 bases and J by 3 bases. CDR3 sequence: CAIGTSGSVRTDTQYF. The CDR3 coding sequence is TGTGCCATCGGGACTAGCGGGAGTGTTAGGACAGATACGCAGTATTTT.

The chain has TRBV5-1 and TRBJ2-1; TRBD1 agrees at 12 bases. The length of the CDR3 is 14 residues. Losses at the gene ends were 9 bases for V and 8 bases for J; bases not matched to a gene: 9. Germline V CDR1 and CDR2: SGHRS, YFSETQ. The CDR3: CATAGTGGFDEQFF. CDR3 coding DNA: TGCGCCACCGCCGGGACAGGGGGCTTTGATGAGCAGTTCTTC.

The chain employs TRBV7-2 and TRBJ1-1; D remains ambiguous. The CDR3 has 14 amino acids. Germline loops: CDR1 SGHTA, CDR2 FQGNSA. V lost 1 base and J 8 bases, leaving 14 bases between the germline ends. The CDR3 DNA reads TGTGCCAGCAGCTTAGTTTATTCGTCTTCCGAAGCTTTCTTT. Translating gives CASSLVYSSSEAFF.

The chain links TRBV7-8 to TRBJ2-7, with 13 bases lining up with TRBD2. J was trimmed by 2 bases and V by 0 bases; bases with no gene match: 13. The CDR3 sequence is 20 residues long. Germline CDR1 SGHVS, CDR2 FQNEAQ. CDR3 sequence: CASSLARTSGSRVPTYEQYF. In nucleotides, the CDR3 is TGTGCCAGCAGCTTAGCGCGGACTAGCGGGAGCAGGGTACCTACCTACGAGCAGTACTTC.

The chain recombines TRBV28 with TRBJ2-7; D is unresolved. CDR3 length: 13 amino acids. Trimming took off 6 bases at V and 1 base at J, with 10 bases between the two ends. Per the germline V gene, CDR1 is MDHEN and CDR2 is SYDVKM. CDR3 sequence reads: CASSRDTSYEQYF. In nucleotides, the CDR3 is TGTGCCAGCAGCCGCGACACGTCCTACGAGCAGTACTTC.

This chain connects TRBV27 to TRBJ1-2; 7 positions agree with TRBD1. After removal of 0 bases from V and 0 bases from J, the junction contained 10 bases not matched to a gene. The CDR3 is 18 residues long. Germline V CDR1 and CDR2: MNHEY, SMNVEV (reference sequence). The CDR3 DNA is TGTGCCAGCAGTTTATCTAGGCCCTGGGACAGAGCTAACTATGGCTACACCTTC. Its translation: CASSLSRPWDRANYGYTF.

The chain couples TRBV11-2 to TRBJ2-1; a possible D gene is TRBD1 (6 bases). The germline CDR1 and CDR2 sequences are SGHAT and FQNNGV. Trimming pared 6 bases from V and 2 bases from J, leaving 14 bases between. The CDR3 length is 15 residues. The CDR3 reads CASSTGLVTYNEQFF. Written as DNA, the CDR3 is TGTGCCAGCAGTACAGGGTTGGTTACCTACAATGAGCAGTTCTTC.

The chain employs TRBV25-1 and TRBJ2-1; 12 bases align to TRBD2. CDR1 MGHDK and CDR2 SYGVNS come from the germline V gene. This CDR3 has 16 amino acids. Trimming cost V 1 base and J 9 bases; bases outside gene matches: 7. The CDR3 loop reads CASSESSGRADGEQFF. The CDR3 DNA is TGTGCCAGCAGTGAATCTAGCGGGAGGGCCGATGGTGAGCAGTTCTTC.

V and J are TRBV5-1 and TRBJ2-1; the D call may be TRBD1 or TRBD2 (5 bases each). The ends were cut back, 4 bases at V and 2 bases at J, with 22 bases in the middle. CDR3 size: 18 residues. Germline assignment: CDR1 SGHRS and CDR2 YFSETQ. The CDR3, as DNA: TGCGCCAGCAGCCCGGATATTTGGGGCGGGCGACCCTACAATGAGCAGTTCTTC. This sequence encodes CASSPDIWGGRPYNEQFF.

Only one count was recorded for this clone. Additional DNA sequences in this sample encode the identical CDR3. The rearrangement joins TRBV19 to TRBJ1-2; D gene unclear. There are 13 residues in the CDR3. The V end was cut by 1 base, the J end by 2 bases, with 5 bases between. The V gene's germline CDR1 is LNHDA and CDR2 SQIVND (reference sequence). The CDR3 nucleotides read TGTGCCAGTAGTATAGTCGGAAACTATGGCTACACCTTC. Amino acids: CASSIVGNYGYTF.

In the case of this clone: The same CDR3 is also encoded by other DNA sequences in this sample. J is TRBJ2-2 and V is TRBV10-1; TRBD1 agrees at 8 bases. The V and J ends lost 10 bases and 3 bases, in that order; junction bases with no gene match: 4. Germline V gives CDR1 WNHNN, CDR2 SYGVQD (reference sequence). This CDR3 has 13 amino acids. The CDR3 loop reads CATGQGDTGELFF. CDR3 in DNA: TGCGCCACCGGACAGGGAGACACCGGGGAGCTGTTTTTT.

The DNA for the CDR3 is TGTGCCAGCAGTTACTCCCCAGGGAGGGGGACTGAAGCTTTCTTT. Its protein is CASSYSPGRGTEAFF. This chain uses TRBV6-6 with TRBJ1-1, with D tentatively TRBD1 (6 bases). Germline loops: CDR1 MNHNY, CDR2 SVGAGI (reference sequence). Trimming took 0 bases from V and 5 from J, leaving 13 bases between them. CDR3 length: 15 residues.

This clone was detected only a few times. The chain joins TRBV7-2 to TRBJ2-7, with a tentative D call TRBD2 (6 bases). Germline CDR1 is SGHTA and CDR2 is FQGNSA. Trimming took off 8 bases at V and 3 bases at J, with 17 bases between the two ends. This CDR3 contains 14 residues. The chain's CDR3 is CASRLGSGVYEQYF. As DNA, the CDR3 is TGTGCCAGCCGCCTCGGTAGCGGTGTCTACGAGCAGTACTTC.

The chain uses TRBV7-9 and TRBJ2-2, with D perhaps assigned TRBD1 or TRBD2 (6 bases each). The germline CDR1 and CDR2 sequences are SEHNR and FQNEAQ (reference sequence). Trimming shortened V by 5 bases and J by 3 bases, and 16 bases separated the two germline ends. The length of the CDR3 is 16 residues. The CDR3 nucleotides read TGTGCCAGCAGCCTAAGGAGGGGGAGAGACACCGGGGAGCTGTTTTTT. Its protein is CASSLRRGRDTGELFF.

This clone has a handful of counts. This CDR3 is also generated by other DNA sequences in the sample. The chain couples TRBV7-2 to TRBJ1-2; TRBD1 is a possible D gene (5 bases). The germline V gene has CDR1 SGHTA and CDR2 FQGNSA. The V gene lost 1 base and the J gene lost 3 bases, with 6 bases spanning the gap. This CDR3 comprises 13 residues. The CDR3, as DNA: TGTGCCAGCAGCTTAGGCAGGGACTATGGCTACACCTTC. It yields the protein CASSLGRDYGYTF.

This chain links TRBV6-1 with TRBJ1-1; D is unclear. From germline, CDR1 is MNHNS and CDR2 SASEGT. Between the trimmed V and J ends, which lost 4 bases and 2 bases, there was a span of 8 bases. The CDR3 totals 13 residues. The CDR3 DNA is TGTGCCAGCAGTGGAAATGGCAACACTGAAGCTTTCTTT. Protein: CASSGNGNTEAFF.

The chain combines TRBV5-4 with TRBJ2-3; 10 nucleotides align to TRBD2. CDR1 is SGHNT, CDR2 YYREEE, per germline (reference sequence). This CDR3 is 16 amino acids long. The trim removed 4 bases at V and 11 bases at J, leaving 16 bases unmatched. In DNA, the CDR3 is TGTGCCAGCAGCAGCTATCAAGCGGGAGGGAGGGGCGGGCAGTATTTT. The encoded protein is CASSSYQAGGRGGQYF.

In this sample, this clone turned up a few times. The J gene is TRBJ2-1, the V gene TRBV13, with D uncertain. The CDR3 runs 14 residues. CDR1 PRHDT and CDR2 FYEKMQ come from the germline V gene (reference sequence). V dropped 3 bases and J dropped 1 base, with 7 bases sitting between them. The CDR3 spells CASSFYRSYNEQFF. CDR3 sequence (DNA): TGTGCCAGCAGCTTCTATCGGTCCTACAATGAGCAGTTCTTC.

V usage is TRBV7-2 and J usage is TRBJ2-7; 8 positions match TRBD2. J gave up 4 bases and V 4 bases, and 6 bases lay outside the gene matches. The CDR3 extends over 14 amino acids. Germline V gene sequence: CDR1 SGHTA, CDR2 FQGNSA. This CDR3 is CASSSSGRLYEQYF. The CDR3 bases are TGTGCCAGCAGCTCCAGCGGGAGACTATACGAGCAGTACTTC.

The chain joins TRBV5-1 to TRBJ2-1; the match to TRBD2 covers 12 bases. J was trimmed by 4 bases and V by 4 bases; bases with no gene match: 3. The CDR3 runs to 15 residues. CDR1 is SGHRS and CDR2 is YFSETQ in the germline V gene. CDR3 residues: CASSGGTSGYNEQFF. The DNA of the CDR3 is TGCGCCAGCAGCGGGGGGACTAGCGGGTACAATGAGCAGTTCTTC.

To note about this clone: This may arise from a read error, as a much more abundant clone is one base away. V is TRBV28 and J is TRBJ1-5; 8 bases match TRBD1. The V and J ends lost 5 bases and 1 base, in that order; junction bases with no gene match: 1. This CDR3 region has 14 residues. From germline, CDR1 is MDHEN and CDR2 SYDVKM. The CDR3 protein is CASSRQGSNQPQHF. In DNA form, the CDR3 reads TGTGCCAGCAGTCGACAGGGGAGCAATCAGCCCCAGCATTTT.